This passage covers 14 T cell receptor beta chains from one sample sequenced in a study of PD-L1 blockade in urothelial cancer. Assay: immunoSEQ multiplex PCR; the TCRdb copy retains only in-frame clones and omits some. The repertoire holds more than 95,000 clones, with around 89% as singletons. The sample's time point: peripheral blood 6 weeks after treatment start. This specimen was PBMCs, taken around atezolizumab (anti-PD-L1) treatment. The source of these receptors is a man aged 55 to 69 with urothelial cancer.

The chain combines TRBV5-4 with TRBJ2-2; the D gene is possibly TRBD2 (5 bases). This CDR3 region has 15 residues. Per the germline V gene, CDR1 is SGHNT and CDR2 is YYREEE (reference sequence). Trimming took off 0 bases at V and 4 bases at J, with 10 bases between the two ends. The DNA of the CDR3 is TGTGCCAGCAGCTTGGTAGTGGGGAGCACCGGGGAGCTGTTTTTT. It yields the protein CASSLVVGSTGELFF. Full variable domain (missing parts from reference TRBV5-4 and TRBJ2-2): ETGVTQSPTHLIKTRGQQVTLRCSSQSGHNTVSWYQQALGQGPQFIFQYYREEENGRGNFPPRFSGLQFPNYSSELNVNALELDDSALYLCASSLVVGSTGELFFGEGSRLTVL.

This chain joins TRBV5-1 and TRBJ2-5; D not resolved. The CDR3 sequence is 13 residues long. Trimming stripped 0 bases from V and 5 bases from J, with 8 bases between. CDR1 SGHRS and CDR2 YFSETQ come from the germline V gene. In DNA, the CDR3 is TGCGCCAGCAGCTTGGCAAGTCGGGAGACCCAGTACTTC. Amino acid sequence: CASSLASRETQYF. The full variable domain, its missing parts supplied by reference TRBV5-1 and TRBJ2-5, is KAGVTQTPRYLIKTRGQQVTLSCSPISGHRSVSWYQQTPGQGLQFLFEYFSETQRNKGNFPGRFSGRQFSNSRSEMNVSTLELGDSALYLCASSLASRETQYFGPGTRLLVL.

Only a few counts were recorded for this clone. This chain joins TRBV4-2 and TRBJ2-7, with D maybe TRBD2 (5 bases). The CDR3 is 15 amino acids. Per the germline V gene, CDR1 is LGHNA and CDR2 is YNFKEQ. V shed 1 base and J shed 1 base, with 11 bases lying between them. CDR3 sequence reads: CASSQGIGGSYEQYF. CDR3 DNA sequence: TGTGCCAGCAGCCAAGGTATAGGCGGGTCCTACGAGCAGTACTTC.

This chain joins TRBV5-1 and TRBJ2-3; D not resolved. Looked up from germline, CDR1 is SGHRS and CDR2 is YFSETQ. There are 13 residues in the CDR3. V was cut by 4 bases and J by 4 bases, with 10 bases left in between. This chain's CDR3 is CASSQRLADTQYF. In DNA, the CDR3 is TGCGCCAGCAGCCAAAGACTTGCAGATACGCAGTATTTT. The full variable domain, rest sourced from reference TRBV5-1 and TRBJ2-3, is KAGVTQTPRYLIKTRGQQVTLSCSPISGHRSVSWYQQTPGQGLQFLFEYFSETQRNKGNFPGRFSGRQFSNSRSEMNVSTLELGDSALYLCASSQRLADTQYFGPGTRLTVL.

V usage is TRBV13 and J usage is TRBJ2-1, with D possibly TRBD2 on 5 matching bases. The length of the CDR3 is 13 residues. Germline CDR1 reads PRHDT; CDR2 reads FYEKMQ (reference sequence). Trimming removed 5 bases at V and 3 bases at J, with 8 bases between. CDR3 amino acids: CASSAGVYNEQFF. DNA of the CDR3: TGTGCCAGCAGCGCCGGGGTCTACAATGAGCAGTTCTTC.

V and J are TRBV9 and TRBJ2-3, with 10 bases identical to TRBD2. CDR3 length: 16 amino acids. Germline values: CDR1 SGDLS, CDR2 YYNGEE. J was trimmed by 6 bases and V by 0 bases; bases with no gene match: 7. Written as DNA, the CDR3 is TGTGCCAGCAGCGTAGACTCCAAAGCGGGGGGGGATACGCAGTATTTT. Translating it yields CASSVDSKAGGDTQYF.

The chain links TRBV19 to TRBJ2-3; 12 bases agree with TRBD2. Germline CDR1 reads LNHDA; CDR2 reads SQIVND (reference sequence). The CDR3 totals 15 residues. V trimming: 7 bases; J trimming: 3 bases; junction bases outside the gene matches: 5. Here the CDR3 reads CASTRLAGGTDTQYF. For the CDR3, the DNA is TGTGCCAGTACTCGCCTAGCGGGAGGGACAGATACGCAGTATTTT.

This rearrangement joins TRBV2 to TRBJ2-5; a possible D gene is TRBD2 (6 bases). Germline values: CDR1 SNHLY, CDR2 FYNNEI. The CDR3 covers 15 residues. V was cut by 0 bases and J by 5 bases, with 13 bases left in between. In DNA, the CDR3 is TGTGCCAGCAGTGAAGCCGGGGGACTCGCGGAGACCCAGTACTTC. This gives the protein CASSEAGGLAETQYF.

This clone has just one count. The CDR3 DNA is TGTGCCAGCAGTCCCGCCTTCCCCTTTTCGGGGGATGGCTACACCTTC. Its translation is CASSPAFPFSGDGYTF. The rearrangement uses TRBV28 and TRBJ1-2; maybe TRBD1 (5 bases). V was pared by 5 bases and J by 6 bases, with 22 bases between. The CDR3 is 16 amino acids. Germline CDR1 reads MDHEN; CDR2 reads SYDVKM.

The V call is TRBV4-1, the J call TRBJ1-4; maybe TRBD1 (5 bases). The CDR3 has 14 residues. V lost 4 bases, J lost 8 bases, and 14 bases lay in between. The germline gives CDR1 MGHRA, CDR2 YSYEKL. The CDR3, as DNA: TGCGCCAGCAGCCTGGGGGGGGGTGGCGAAAAACTGTTTTTT. As protein: CASSLGGGGEKLFF.

The table lists this clone with a few counts. The V gene is TRBV6-5, the J gene TRBJ2-1, with 7 bases fitting TRBD2. Germline V gene lookup returns CDR1 MNHEY and CDR2 SVGAGI. The CDR3 is made up of 15 amino acids. Trimming cost V 0 bases and J 3 bases; bases outside gene matches: 2. CDR3 bases: TGTGCCAGCAGTTACTCCGGACTAGACTACAATGAGCAGTTCTTC. It translates to CASSYSGLDYNEQFF.

CDR3 DNA sequence: TGTGCCTGGAGTGAGAGTGCTGGGGCCAACGTCCTGACTTTC. Translated, it gives CAWSESAGANVLTF. V gene TRBV30 combines with J gene TRBJ2-6; unclear D gene. The ends were cut back, 1 base at V and 2 bases at J, with 6 bases in the middle. Germline V gives CDR1 GTSNPN, CDR2 SVGIG (reference sequence). The CDR3 is 14 residues long.

The rearrangement uses TRBV5-4 and TRBJ2-1, with 12 nucleotides matching TRBD2. The CDR3 sequence is 19 residues long. Germline V gene sequence: CDR1 SGHNT, CDR2 YYREEE (reference sequence). The V segment lost 4 bases and the J segment 0 bases; nucleotides outside the gene matches: 11. The CDR3 DNA follows: TGTGCCAGCAGCGGCGGGACTAGCGGGCCTGTTAGCTCCTACAATGAGCAGTTCTTC. Amino acid sequence: CASSGGTSGPVSSYNEQFF.

This clone came up a few times. The V call is TRBV14, the J call TRBJ1-1, with D unresolved. This CDR3 has 15 amino acids. In germline, CDR1 is SGHDN, CDR2 FVKESK. Trimming shortened V by 1 base and J by 0 bases, and 9 bases separated the two germline ends. DNA of the CDR3: TGTGCCAGCAGCCAAGTGGAGCAGATGAACACTGAAGCTTTCTTT. Translating it yields CASSQVEQMNTEAFF. The full variable domain, in which reference TRBV14 and TRBJ1-1 provide the parts outside the CDR3, is EAGVTQFPSHSVIEKGQTVTLRCDPISGHDNLYWYRRVMGKEIKFLLHFVKESKQDESGMPNNRFLAERTGGTYSTLKVQPAELEDSGVYFCASSQVEQMNTEAFFGQGTRLTVV.